This T cell receptor beta chain is from a study of blood T cell repertoires in COVID-19. On the study more broadly: Samples of COVID-19 (acute and convalescent) were obtained from the United States, Italy and Spain.

The CDR3 totals 15 residues. Germline CDR1 and CDR2: SGHNT and YENEEA. The junction had 5 bases not matched to a gene; V was cut back by 4 bases and J by 6 bases. Authors' methods: Researchers report that nucleated cell counts were estimated from reference gene primer amplification. Produced via immunoSEQ multiplex PCR; TCRdb's table is partial and in-frame only. V and J calls and clone size follow that table, whereas D and trimming were derived from the DNA. The sample lists around 170,000 clones; under 85% were seen once. V usage is TRBV11-3 and J usage is TRBJ2-3; the match to TRBD2 covers 12 bases. This clonotype was sampled from a man between 65 and 85 years old who had recovered from COVID-19. The sample consisted of peripheral blood. Here the CDR3 reads CASSSGTSGLDTQYF. The CDR3 bases are TGTGCCAGCAGCTCCGGGACTAGCGGGCTGGATACGCAGTATTTT.